The 21 T cell receptor beta chains given below trace back to one sample, sequenced in a study of blood T cells in healthy people across ages. Then a second PCR, running roughly 7 to 11 cycles, was carried out with a sample-barcoded 5' primer and a J-beta primer mix. TCRdb passed the 5' RACE reads through MiXCR, listing each CDR3 protein once. Of approximately 1,100,000 distinct CDR3 sequences listed, less than 50% are singletons. Sequences were obtained from blood. The receptor set was obtained from a woman aged 60-75 years in good health.

The rearrangement joins TRBV20-1 to TRBJ2-3; D remains unclear. The CDR3 totals 11 residues. Germline lookup yields CDR1 DFQATT and CDR2 SNEGSKA (reference sequence). The CDR3 sequence is CSSWRRDTQYF. CDR3 in DNA: TGCAGCTCCTGGAGACGAGATACGCAGTATTTT.

This clonotype was observed a handful of times. V is TRBV13 and J is TRBJ2-5, with 8 bases aligning to TRBD1. CDR1 and CDR2 (germline): PRHDT, FYEKMQ (reference sequence). The CDR3 contains 16 residues. The junction had 12 bases not matched to a gene; V was cut back by 5 bases and J by 4 bases. The CDR3 loop reads CASSLIQGAGRETQYF. CDR3 in DNA: TGTGCCAGCAGCCTGATCCAGGGGGCAGGGAGAGAGACCCAGTACTTC.

The chain recombines TRBV7-9 with TRBJ2-7; no clear D. Germline V gene sequence: CDR1 SEHNR, CDR2 FQNEAQ (reference sequence). The CDR3 is 12 amino acids. V lost 1 base and J lost 6, with 7 bases in between. DNA for the CDR3: TGTGCCAGCAGCTTAGGGCCCCCCGAGCAGTACTTC. This encodes CASSLGPPEQYF.

With respect to this clonotype: Being one base from a much bigger clone, this may be a read error. The rearrangement joins TRBV5-1 to TRBJ2-1; D perhaps matches TRBD2 (6 bases). The CDR3 runs 13 residues. The germline V gene has CDR1 SGHRS and CDR2 YFSETQ. The CDR3 loop reads CASSLRAGGEQIF. In nucleotides, the CDR3 is TGCGCCAGCAGCTTGCGAGCGGGCGGTGAGCAGATCTTC.

This clonotype showed up just a few times. The chain is built from TRBV7-8 and TRBJ1-4, with no clear D. In germline, CDR1 is SGHVS, CDR2 FQNEAQ. With 8 bases removed from V and 7 bases from J, the gap between germline ends came to 17 bases. This CDR3 is 14 amino acids long. The CDR3 spells CASGPRARSEKLFF. The CDR3 nucleotides read TGTGCCAGCGGGCCTCGGGCTCGGAGTGAAAAACTGTTTTTT.

The chain employs TRBV5-6 and TRBJ2-5; D not certain. V was shortened by 0 bases and J by 2 bases, with 14 bases between the two germline ends. This CDR3 has 16 amino acids. Germline lookup yields CDR1 SGHDT and CDR2 YYEEEE. CDR3: CASSLAWRQIQETQYF. The CDR3 DNA reads as TGTGCCAGCAGCTTGGCCTGGCGCCAGATACAAGAGACCCAGTACTTC.

The chain joins TRBV27 to TRBJ1-2; no firm D call. The germline V gene has CDR1 MNHEY and CDR2 SMNVEV (reference sequence). The CDR3 consists of 13 residues. V lost 3 bases and J lost 4, with 9 bases in between. CDR3 in DNA: TGTGCCAGCAGTTTGAAGGTTGGCTATGGCTACACCTTC. The encoded protein is CASSLKVGYGYTF.

This clonotype was picked up a small number of times. This chain links TRBV27 with TRBJ2-3, with D uncertain. The germline CDR1 and CDR2 sequences are MNHEY and SMNVEV (reference sequence). This CDR3 comprises 15 residues. V was pared by 2 bases and J by 6 bases, with 15 bases between. The CDR3 region is CASSLAQSQADTQYF. CDR3 DNA: TGTGCCAGCAGTTTAGCACAGTCCCAAGCGGATACGCAGTATTTT.

CDR3 in amino acids: CASSYSPTETYEQYF. The CDR3, as DNA: TGTGCCAGCAGTTACTCCCCGACAGAAACCTACGAGCAGTACTTC. V gene TRBV6-5 combines with J gene TRBJ2-5; the D gene is possibly TRBD1 (5 bases). The tail of the sequence fits TRBJ2-7 better, so the J call may be wrong. Germline V lookup: CDR1 MNHEY, CDR2 SVGAGI. This CDR3 spans 15 amino acids.

This clonotype was seen a single time. The gene calls are TRBV15 and TRBJ1-2; TRBD1 might be the D (5 bases). Per the germline V gene, CDR1 is LNHNV and CDR2 is YYDKDF (reference sequence). CDR3 length: 15 amino acids. V lost 0 bases, J lost 6 bases, and 14 bases lay in between. CDR3 nucleotide sequence: TGTGCCACCAGCAGAGATTTGGGGACGTTCGATGGCTACACCTTC. This codes for CATSRDLGTFDGYTF. The full variable domain, with the rest looked up from reference TRBV15 and TRBJ1-2, is DAMVIQNPRYQVTQFGKPVTLSCSQTLNHNVMYWYQQKSSQAPKLLFHYYDKDFNNEADTPDNFQSRRPNTSFCFLDIRSPGLGDTAMYLCATSRDLGTFDGYTFGSGTRLTVV.

The chain combines TRBV20-1 with TRBJ1-1, with unresolved D. Trimming took 6 bases from V and 13 from J, leaving 15 bases between them. The CDR3 is 10 amino acids. From germline, CDR1 is DFQATT and CDR2 SNEGSKA (reference sequence). The CDR3 nucleotides are TGCAGTGCCGGCGATTTGGAGCTTTTCTTT. This sequence encodes CSAGDLELFF.

This clonotype was seen at least ten times. The V call is TRBV15, the J call TRBJ2-1; tentative D call: TRBD2 (5 bases). V gave up 1 base and J gave up 2 bases, with 6 bases separating them. This CDR3 is built from 14 residues. Per the germline V gene, CDR1 is LNHNV and CDR2 is YYDKDF (reference sequence). The CDR3 protein is CATSRASPYNEQFF. CDR3 in DNA: TGTGCCACCAGCAGAGCTAGCCCCTACAATGAGCAGTTCTTC.

The V and J genes are TRBV25-1 and TRBJ1-2, with D possibly being TRBD1 (6 bases). Germline CDR1 is MGHDK and CDR2 is SYGVNS. V lost 3 bases and J 8 bases, leaving 19 bases between the germline ends. There are 15 residues in the CDR3. CDR3 sequence (DNA): TGTGCCAGCAGTGACGGGGCAGGGGATTTTAGAGGCTACACCTTC. The encoded protein is CASSDGAGDFRGYTF.

This chain links TRBV27 with TRBJ2-1, with 7 bases aligning to TRBD1. V dropped 10 bases and J dropped 7; count of bases not matched to a gene: 10. The germline CDR1 and CDR2 sequences are MNHEY and SMNVEV (reference sequence). The CDR3 is 13 residues long. In DNA form, the CDR3 reads TGTGCCACTTCGAGGGGGCTATGGAATGAGCAGTTCTTC. Translated: CATSRGLWNEQFF.

The CDR3 spells CASSLSTGTSQETQYF. The CDR3 DNA reads TGTGCCAGCAGTTTATCCACCGGGACTAGCCAAGAGACCCAGTACTTC. The chain links TRBV28 to TRBJ2-5; TRBD2 agrees at 8 bases. After removal of 1 base from V and 1 base from J, the junction contained 5 bases not matched to a gene. This CDR3 is 16 amino acids long. The germline gives CDR1 MDHEN, CDR2 SYDVKM.

CDR3 region: CSVETRLAGGRSEQFF. Here the CDR3 DNA reads TGCAGCGTGGAAACACGACTAGCGGGAGGCCGTAGTGAGCAGTTCTTC. This chain links TRBV29-1 with TRBJ2-1; 13 bases agree with TRBD2. The CDR3 spans 16 residues. Looked up from germline, CDR1 is SQVTM and CDR2 is ANQGSEA. Trimming cost V 6 bases and J 9 bases; bases outside gene matches: 14.

The chain links TRBV20-1 to TRBJ2-3, with 8 bases fitting TRBD2. The CDR3 consists of 17 residues. CDR1 is DFQATT and CDR2 is SNEGSKA in the germline V gene (reference sequence). V shed 0 bases, J shed 0 bases, and the junction held 8 bases outside the gene matches. CDR3 in amino acids: CSARDRGRQTSTDTQYF. CDR3 bases: TGCAGTGCTAGAGATCGCGGGAGGCAAACTAGCACAGATACGCAGTATTTT.

J is TRBJ2-2 and V is TRBV6-6; D unresolved. Trimming removed 5 bases at V and 0 bases at J, with 10 bases between. This CDR3 region has 15 residues. Germline CDR1 and CDR2: MNHNY and SVGAGI (reference sequence). CDR3 in amino acids: CASSPASANTGELFF. The CDR3 DNA reads TGTGCCAGCAGTCCAGCGAGCGCGAACACCGGGGAGCTGTTTTTT.

This chain connects TRBV10-3 to TRBJ2-7, with D tentatively TRBD1 (6 bases). Trimming took 6 bases from V and 0 from J, leaving 15 bases between them. This CDR3 spans 15 amino acids. Germline CDR1 reads ENHRY; CDR2 reads SYGVKD. The CDR3 DNA reads TGTGCCATCAGCCCGACAGGCCCGAGCTCCTACGAGCAGTACTTC. This gives the protein CAISPTGPSSYEQYF.

The genes are TRBV30 and TRBJ2-1; D is undetermined. CDR3 size: 14 residues. Trimming stripped 5 bases from V and 0 bases from J, with 11 bases between. Per germline, CDR1 GTSNPN and CDR2 SVGIG (reference sequence). The CDR3 DNA follows: TGTGCCTGGGAAGCAGTTAGCTCCTACAATGAGCAGTTCTTC. This gives the protein CAWEAVSSYNEQFF.

The V gene is TRBV10-2, the J gene TRBJ1-5; no reliable D call. The V and J ends lost 0 bases and 0 bases respectively, with 3 bases between them. CDR3 length: 14 residues. CDR1 is WSHSY and CDR2 is SAAADI in the germline V gene. CDR3 DNA: TGCGCCAGCAGTGAGTCTTATAGCAATCAGCCCCAGCATTTT. This encodes CASSESYSNQPQHF.